This T cell receptor beta chain came from a study of T-cell reconstitution after alpha-beta-depleted transplantation in children. This clonotype has at least ten counts. Its cognate antigen is unknown. Unique molecular identifiers were incorporated when the TCRbeta library was constructed. From the PCR reads, TCRdb called clonotypes with MiXCR, one entry per CDR3 protein. This table has about 300,000 distinct CDR3 sequences, just over 7.5% appearing once. The V end lost 6 bases, the J end lost 4 bases, and 12 bases lay between the germline ends. The CDR3 has 13 residues. Study conclusions and caveats: T-cell counts and diversity at one year following transplant were attributed mainly to newly produced T cells.

The clonotype comes from a female patient aged 2 to 10 who had a stem cell transplant for Fanconi anemia, so the T cells may come from the graft donor. The J gene is TRBJ1-2, the V gene TRBV12-3 or TRBV12-4; no definite D call. This sample comprised peripheral blood, obtained 360 days after TCRalphabeta/CD19-depleted stem cell transplant. The CDR3 sequence is CASSYTSLYGYTF. In DNA form, the CDR3 reads TGTGCCAGCAGCTACACATCTCTCTATGGCTACACCTTC.